The next 19 T cell receptor beta chains were all read from a single sample in a study of cytomegalovirus exposure and HLA in healthy donors. The PCR was carried out with 60 Vbeta primers and 13 Jbeta primers. Clones were read by immunoSEQ multiplex PCR, and TCRdb kept only the in-frame ones, dropping some. The sample includes more than 150,000 clones, roughly 87% of them seen just once. The specimen was PBMCs. The receptors stem from a girl less than two years old in good health and CMV-seronegative.

The rearrangement uses TRBV7-9 and TRBJ2-5; D not resolved. V was trimmed by 6 bases and J by 4 bases, leaving 12 bases between them. CDR3 length: 13 amino acids. The germline V gene has CDR1 SEHNR and CDR2 FQNEAQ (reference sequence). The CDR3 protein is CASSFPLGETQYF. The CDR3 DNA sequence: TGTGCCAGCAGTTTTCCTCTAGGAGAGACCCAGTACTTC.

V gene TRBV4-3 combines with J gene TRBJ2-7, with D possibly matching TRBD1 (6 bases). The CDR3 runs to 15 residues. Germline V gives CDR1 LGHNA, CDR2 YSLEER. Trimming took 3 bases from V and 3 from J, leaving 15 bases between them. CDR3 sequence (DNA): TGCGCCAGCAGCCACCTACCCCGGACAGACTACGAGCAGTACTTC. Its protein product is CASSHLPRTDYEQYF.

This chain uses TRBV6-4 with TRBJ2-7; TRBD2 matches 9 bases. CDR1 is MRHNA and CDR2 is SNTAGT in the germline V gene. This CDR3 contains 12 residues. Unmatched junction bases numbered 6, after V lost 9 bases and J lost 6 bases. CDR3 in DNA: TGTGCCAGACATAGCGGGAGAGGCGAGCAGTACTTC. Its translation is CARHSGRGEQYF.

The CDR3 DNA is TGTGCCAGCTCTAGCGGGAGTAATGAGCAGTTCTTC. Translating gives CASSSGSNEQFF. The gene calls are TRBV7-3 and TRBJ2-1; 10 bases line up with TRBD2. The V and J ends lost 8 bases and 7 bases, in that order; junction bases with no gene match: 2. The CDR3 spans 12 residues. The germline gives CDR1 SGHTA, CDR2 FQGTGA.

This chain uses TRBV6-4 with TRBJ2-5, with 16 nucleotides matching TRBD2. This CDR3 contains 18 residues. V gave up 0 bases and J gave up 3 bases; unmatched junction bases: 4. Germline CDR1 is MRHNA and CDR2 is SNTAGT. The CDR3 reads CASSDSGTSGGAEETQYF. The CDR3 DNA reads as TGTGCCAGCAGTGACTCCGGGACTAGCGGGGGGGCCGAAGAGACCCAGTACTTC.

This chain links TRBV4-2 with TRBJ2-7; the match to TRBD1 covers 10 bases. V dropped 2 bases and J dropped 1; count of bases not matched to a gene: 5. The CDR3 spans 16 residues. Per the germline V gene, CDR1 is LGHNA and CDR2 is YNFKEQ. For the CDR3, the DNA is TGTGCCAGCAGCCAAAGCCCGGGACAGGGGTCCTACGAGCAGTACTTC. It codes for CASSQSPGQGSYEQYF.

The chain is built from TRBV2 and TRBJ2-1, with 9 bases matching TRBD2. Germline CDR1 reads SNHLY; CDR2 reads FYNNEI. The CDR3 extends over 14 amino acids. V trimming: 6 bases; J trimming: 4 bases; junction bases outside the gene matches: 4. The CDR3 spells CASRGTSQYNEQFF. The CDR3 nucleotides read TGTGCCAGCAGGGGGACTAGCCAATACAATGAGCAGTTCTTC. Drawing the rest from reference TRBV2 and TRBJ2-1, the complete variable domain is EPEVTQTPSHQVTQMGQEVILRCVPISNHLYFYWYRQILGQKVEFLVSFYNNEISEKSEIFDDQFSVERPDGSNFTLKIRSTKLEDSAMYFCASRGTSQYNEQFFGPGTRLTVL.

The chain uses TRBV29-1 and TRBJ1-1, with 7 bases matching TRBD1. This CDR3 spans 11 amino acids. The V gene end was trimmed by 7 bases and the J gene end by 8 bases; junction bases not matched to a gene: 7. Germline V CDR1 and CDR2: SQVTM, ANQGSEA. This chain's CDR3 is CSGLQGREAFF. The CDR3 bases are TGCAGCGGACTACAGGGGAGGGAAGCTTTCTTT.

The V call is TRBV18, the J call TRBJ1-1, with D possibly being TRBD1 (6 bases). There are 17 residues in the CDR3. The germline V and J ends were trimmed by 0 bases and 0 bases, with 14 bases remaining between them. Germline loops: CDR1 KGHSH, CDR2 LQKENI. This CDR3 reads CASSPPRQVSLNTEAFF. The DNA of the CDR3 is TGTGCCAGCTCACCACCGAGACAGGTTTCACTGAACACTGAAGCTTTCTTT.

The sample holds a few counts of this clone. The chain joins TRBV30 to TRBJ2-5; TRBD1 matches at 10 bases. Per the germline V gene, CDR1 is GTSNPN and CDR2 is SVGIG (reference sequence). V shed 2 bases, J shed 1 base, and the junction held 4 bases outside the gene matches. This CDR3 is 15 amino acids long. The CDR3 region has the DNA TGTGCCTGGAGTAAGGGACAGGGGACCCAAGAGACCCAGTACTTC. As protein: CAWSKGQGTQETQYF.

This clone was picked up one time. J is TRBJ2-1 and V is TRBV10-3; TRBD2 agrees at 12 bases. CDR3 length: 15 residues. The junction had 4 bases not matched to a gene; V was cut back by 6 bases and J by 4 bases. The germline gives CDR1 ENHRY, CDR2 SYGVKD. This CDR3 is CAISEGLAGYNEQFF. Here the CDR3 DNA reads TGTGCCATCAGCGAAGGACTAGCGGGGTACAATGAGCAGTTCTTC.

V and J are TRBV2 and TRBJ1-3, with a weak D call TRBD1 (5 bases). V dropped 4 bases and J dropped 8 bases, with 15 bases sitting between them. Germline V CDR1 and CDR2: SNHLY, FYNNEI. The CDR3 runs 14 residues. CDR3 sequence (DNA): TGTGCCAGCAGTGTCGGCAGGGTCAAAGACACCATATATTTT. Protein: CASSVGRVKDTIYF.

The table lists this clone with a few counts. The rearrangement uses TRBV5-8 and TRBJ1-4; D uncertain. Deletions cut 7 bases from V and 8 bases from J, with 12 bases between. CDR3 size: 12 residues. The germline V gene has CDR1 SGHTS and CDR2 YDEGEE. CDR3 protein: CASSGVGEKLFF. The CDR3 nucleotides read TGTGCCAGCTCCGGGGTAGGGGAAAAACTGTTTTTT.

This sequence joins TRBV5-1 and TRBJ2-1; TRBD2 matches at 11 bases. Trimming at V came to 4 bases and at J to 7 bases, leaving 4 bases not matched to a gene. The length of the CDR3 is 14 residues. Germline V gives CDR1 SGHRS, CDR2 YFSETQ. CDR3 nucleotides: TGCGCCAGCAGCCTTAGCGGGGGGGTTAATGAGCAGTTCTTC. Translation gives CASSLSGGVNEQFF.

The chain recombines TRBV12-2 with TRBJ2-1; the table's TRBD2 call for D was not verified on the DNA. TRBV12-2 represents a pseudogene. The CDR3 is made up of 16 amino acids. CDR3 DNA sequence: TGTGCAAGTCGCCCGGAGATGCGGGTCTCCTACAATGAGCAGTTCTTC. It yields the protein CASRPEMRVSYNEQFF.

The table lists this clone with a count of one. This chain uses TRBV7-3 with TRBJ2-3; unclear D gene. Germline V gives CDR1 SGHTA, CDR2 FQGTGA. V was clipped by 5 bases and J by 0 bases, with 6 bases between them. The CDR3 consists of 13 residues. The CDR3 DNA follows: TGTGCCAGCAGCCCGGTTAGCACAGATACGCAGTATTTT. Amino acid sequence: CASSPVSTDTQYF. Full variable domain (outside the CDR3, taken from reference TRBV7-3 and TRBJ2-3): GAGVSQTPSNKVTEKGKYVELRCDPISGHTALYWYRQSLGQGPEFLIYFQGTGAADDSGLPNDRFFAVRPEGSVSTLKIQRTERGDSAVYLCASSPVSTDTQYFGPGTRLTVL.

V is TRBV18 and J is TRBJ2-2, with a possible D match to TRBD2 (5 bases). V was shortened by 2 bases and J by 3 bases, with 7 bases between the two germline ends. The germline V gene encodes CDR1 KGHSH and CDR2 LQKENI. The CDR3 spans 14 residues. The CDR3 sequence: CASSPIGDTGELFF. In DNA form, the CDR3 reads TGTGCCAGCTCACCAATCGGGGACACCGGGGAGCTGTTTTTT.

The chain combines TRBV10-2 with TRBJ1-1; the D is unclear. V lost 5 bases and J 6 bases, leaving 16 bases between the germline ends. The CDR3 totals 14 residues. Germline lookup yields CDR1 WSHSY and CDR2 SAAADI. The CDR3 coding sequence is TGCGCCAGCAGTCCTCCCCGAGGGTCCCCTGAAGCTTTCTTT. Its protein is CASSPPRGSPEAFF.

The V and J genes are TRBV11-2 and TRBJ2-6, with 8 bases lining up with TRBD1. The V and J ends lost 5 bases and 0 bases, in that order; junction bases with no gene match: 9. Germline CDR1 is SGHAT and CDR2 is FQNNGV. CDR3 size: 18 residues. The CDR3 DNA is TGTGCCAGCAGCGAAGGACAGGGATTGAGCTCTGGGGCCAACGTCCTGACTTTC. Amino acids: CASSEGQGLSSGANVLTF.